The sequence of this T cell receptor (beta chain) was determined in a study of cytomegalovirus exposure and HLA in healthy donors. General study findings and limits: A later analysis showed HLA-associated TCR beta chains outstripping equally common others in clonal expansion. Reported findings show TCR beta sequences accurately forecast HLA-A and HLA-B alleles in most subjects. A prior analysis recorded that most TCR beta V segments were productive about 87% or about 30% of the time. Most CMV-associated TCR beta chains appeared HLA-restricted in a later analysis.

The CDR3 totals 12 residues. V trimming: 10 bases; J trimming: 3 bases; junction bases outside the gene matches: 4. CDR1 and CDR2 from the germline V gene are ENHRY and SYGVKD. A remark on this clone: The antigen is unknown.

The PCR made use of 60 Vbeta and 13 Jbeta primers. TCRdb keeps only in-frame clones here, not all; method: immunoSEQ multiplex PCR. The data show over 100,000 clones, 76% seen once. The sequenced material came from PBMCs. This TCR derives from a woman between 45 and 60 years old in good health and CMV-seropositive. This chain connects TRBV10-3 to TRBJ2-5, with 8 bases lining up with TRBD2. DNA of the CDR3: TGTGCCACCCGAGCGGGGGAAGAGACCCAGTACTTC. Residues: CATRAGEETQYF.